This T cell receptor (beta chain) was found in a study of radiotherapy plus CTLA-4 blockade in lung cancer (dated by TCRdb to the late 2010s). With respect to the entire study: Objective responses were observed in 18% of enrolled patients, and disease control was achieved in approximately 32%. Summary of the overall study and its limitations: Increased serum interferon-beta after radiation, together with early dynamic changes in blood T cell clones, were reported to be the strongest predictors of response. TCR clones derived from tumors expanded in peripheral blood after treatment with radiotherapy and ipilimumab.

CDR1 and CDR2 were assigned from the germline V gene as SGHTA and FQGNSA. CDR3 length: 13 amino acids, cysteine to phenylalanine. Left in the record is the CDR3 DNA by itself, 39 bases read in frame from the first base. For this chain, trimming is 5 bases at the V end and 2 bases at the J end, and the number of junction bases without a gene match is 3. Libraries were built with the immunoSEQ multiplex PCR assay. The table comes from immuneACCESS by way of TCRdb, which keeps in-frame sequences with V and J called. Part of the clones is missing from these tables; in studies checked, under half for an unresolved V gene and the rest for unknown reasons. The sample table lists about 24,000 clones, less than 80% of them with a count of one. Roughly 3% of the sample is held by the ten biggest clonotypes. The study evaluated CTLA-4 blockade (ipilimumab) given together with focal radiation therapy in patients who had chemo-refractory metastatic non-small-cell lung cancer.

As for this clone: The antigen it binds to is not known. The input lacks base qualities; no much larger clone sits a single base away.

The chain was built from TRBV7-2 and TRBJ2-7; TRBD2 aligns with 7 central bases. The TCR originated in a human donor with non-small cell lung cancer whose response to radiotherapy plus ipilimumab could not be evaluated. The starting material was peripheral blood, obtained from a patient treated with radiotherapy plus ipilimumab. The base sequence is TGTGCCAGCAGCCAAAGCGGGACCTACGAGCAGTACTTC. This gives the protein CASSQSGTYEQYF.